The sequence of this TCR beta chain was determined in a study of blood T cell repertoires in COVID-19. This clone was recorded once. This CDR3 has 16 residues. Per germline, CDR1 MNHEY and CDR2 SVGAGI. Germline trimming cut 0 bases from V and 4 bases from J; bases unmatched to any gene: 7. Original processing methods: How many nucleated cells were present was estimated from reference gene primer amplification. Clones were sequenced by immunoSEQ multiplex PCR, and TCRdb holds only the in-frame ones, with some missing. The V and J calls and clone size come from that table; D and trimming were worked out from the DNA. This table has some 100,000 clones, 85% appearing once.

The receptor comes from a man between 45 and 60 years old with active or convalescent COVID-19. The chain joins TRBV6-5 to TRBJ1-1; 8 bases are a match to TRBD1. The sample comprised peripheral blood. The CDR3 sequence: CASSYSIQGVLTEAFF. CDR3 in DNA: TGTGCCAGCAGTTACTCCATACAGGGGGTCCTCACTGAAGCTTTCTTT.